This is a list of T cell receptor beta chains from one sample in a study of graft-versus-host responses after intestinal transplantation. Clones were sequenced by immunoSEQ multiplex PCR, and TCRdb holds only the in-frame ones, with some missing. The sample includes 15,000 to 20,000 clones, 38% seen only once; the top ten take over 3%. Sequenced here: alloreactive CD8+ T cells from a mixed lymphocyte reaction culture, sampled before intestinal transplant. The receptors here all came from a human patient who received an intestinal transplant. CDR3s include the opening cysteine and the closing phenylalanine or tryptophan. The D gene is left open where the match is weak. Size values are once, few and many counts, or a class for expanded clones, and some rows have none.

v_call	clone_size	j_call	d_call	cdr3_nt	cdr3_aa
TRBV5-4	few	TRBJ2-7	NA	TGTGCCAGCAGCCCCGGACTAACCTACGAGCAGTACTTC	CASSPGLTYEQYF
TRBV6-6	NA	TRBJ1-5	NA	TGTGCCAGCAGTTACCCCCTTCAGCCCCAGCATTTT	CASSYPLQPQHF
TRBV9	NA	TRBJ2-1	NA	TGTGCCAGCAGCATCGGCGGGGAACCGTCCTACAATGAGCAGTTCTTC	CASSIGGEPSYNEQFF
TRBV28	few	TRBJ2-7	TRBD2	TGTGCCAGCCTCGGACTAGCGGAAGAGCAGTACTTC	CASLGLAEEQYF
TRBV6-6	NA	TRBJ2-3	TRBD2	TGTGCCAGCAGTTACACTAGCGGGAGCACAGATACGCAGTATTTT	CASSYTSGSTDTQYF
TRBV27	few	TRBJ1-1	NA	TGTGCCAGCAGTTTATCCAGCGACCTTGAAGCTTTCTTT	CASSLSSDLEAFF
TRBV7-9	large	TRBJ2-1	NA	TGTGCCAGCAGCTTAGGGAGCTCCTACAATGAGCAGTTCTTC	CASSLGSSYNEQFF
TRBV27	NA	TRBJ2-7	NA	TGTGCCAGCAGTTTGAGGGCACGTACTTTAACAGCCTACGAGCAGTACTTC	CASSLRARTLTAYEQYF
TRBV2	few	TRBJ2-3	NA	TGTGCCTGGCTGGCGGTCGGCAGCACAGATACGCAGTATTTT	CAWLAVGSTDTQYF
TRBV11-1	NA	TRBJ2-1	TRBD1	TGTGCCAGCAGCCTTTGGACAGGGGGCCTCAATGAGCAGTTCTTC	CASSLWTGGLNEQFF
TRBV27	few	TRBJ1-5	NA	TGTGCCAGCAGTTTACAGGGGTACAATCAGCCCCAGCATTTT	CASSLQGYNQPQHF
TRBV6-1	NA	TRBJ1-3	TRBD1	TGTGCCAGCAAACCGGCACAGGGGGCGGCGAACACCATATATTTT	CASKPAQGAANTIYF
TRBV6-5	NA	TRBJ2-7	TRBD2	TGTGCCAGCAGTTACGGGGACTACGCCTCTTCCGAGCAGTACTTC	CASSYGDYASSEQYF
TRBV19	medium-sized	TRBJ1-1	NA	TGTGCCAGTAGTATAGGGAACACTGAAGCTTTCTTT	CASSIGNTEAFF
TRBV4-2	NA	TRBJ2-7	TRBD2	TGTGCCAGCAGCCAAGCTACGCTTACTAGCGGGACCTACGAGCAGTACTTC	CASSQATLTSGTYEQYF
TRBV5-1	NA	TRBJ2-7	NA	TGCGCCAGCAGCCCCGGTGTCGGTGTCTACGAGCAGTACTTC	CASSPGVGVYEQYF
TRBV15	NA	TRBJ2-1	NA	TGTGCCACCAGCAGAGAAGGGAAGGGGTACAATGAGCAGTTCTTC	CATSREGKGYNEQFF
TRBV10-3	NA	TRBJ2-7	TRBD2	TGTGCCATCAGTGAGGGACTAGCGTGGTCCTACGAGCAGTACTTC	CAISEGLAWSYEQYF
TRBV10-1	NA	TRBJ2-3	NA	TGCGCCAGCAGTTCCCGCAGGTCGGGTAGAGATACGCAGTATTTT	CASSSRRSGRDTQYF
TRBV19	few	TRBJ2-3	TRBD1	TGTGCCAGTAGTATAACGGGACAGGGGGCGAGCGGAGATACGCAGTATTTT	CASSITGQGASGDTQYF
TRBV28	NA	TRBJ2-5	TRBD1	TGTTCCAGCTCAACTGGTGGACAGGGTCCTCAAGAGACCCAGTACTTC	CSSSTGGQGPQETQYF
TRBV29-1	once	TRBJ2-7	NA	TGCAGCGTTCTGGGGACCTTGGCCTACGAGCAGTACTTC	CSVLGTLAYEQYF
TRBV19	few	TRBJ2-7	NA	TGTGCCAGTAGTATGATCCCTAGCTCCTACGAGCAGTACTTC	CASSMIPSSYEQYF
TRBV6-5	few	TRBJ2-2	NA	TGTGCCAGCAGTTTCTCGAACACCGGGGAGCTGTTTTTT	CASSFSNTGELFF